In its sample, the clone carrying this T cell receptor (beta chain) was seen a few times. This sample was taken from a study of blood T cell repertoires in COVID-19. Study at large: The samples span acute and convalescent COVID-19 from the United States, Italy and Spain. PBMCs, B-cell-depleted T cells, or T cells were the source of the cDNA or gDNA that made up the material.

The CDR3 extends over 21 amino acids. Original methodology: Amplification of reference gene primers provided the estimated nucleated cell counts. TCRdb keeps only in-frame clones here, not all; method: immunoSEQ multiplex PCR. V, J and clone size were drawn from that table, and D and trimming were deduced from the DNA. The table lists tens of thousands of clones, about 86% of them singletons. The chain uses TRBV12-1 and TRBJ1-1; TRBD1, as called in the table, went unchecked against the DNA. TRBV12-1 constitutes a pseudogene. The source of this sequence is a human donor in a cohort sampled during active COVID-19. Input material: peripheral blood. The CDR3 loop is CASSLVRDRVKIGERNTEAFF. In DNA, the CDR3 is TGTGCCAGCAGCCTTGTCCGGGACAGGGTTAAAATCGGTGAACGGAACACTGAAGCTTTCTTT.